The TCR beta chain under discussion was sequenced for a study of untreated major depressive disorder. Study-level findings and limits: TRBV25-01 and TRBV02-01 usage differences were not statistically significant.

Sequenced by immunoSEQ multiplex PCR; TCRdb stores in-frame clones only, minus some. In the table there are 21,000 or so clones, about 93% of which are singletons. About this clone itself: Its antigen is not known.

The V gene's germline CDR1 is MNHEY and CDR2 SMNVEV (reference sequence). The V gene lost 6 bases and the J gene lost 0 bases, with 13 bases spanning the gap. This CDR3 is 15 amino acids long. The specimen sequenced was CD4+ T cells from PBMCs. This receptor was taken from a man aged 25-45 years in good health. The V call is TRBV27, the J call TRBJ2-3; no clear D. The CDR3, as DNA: TGTGCCAGCAGGACCCCGGGCGGAAGCACAGATACGCAGTATTTT. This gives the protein CASRTPGGSTDTQYF.